This T cell receptor beta chain stems from a study of molecular identifiers for immune sequencing clone quantification. This CDR3 region has 16 residues. CDR1 is SGDLS, CDR2 YYNGEE, per germline. V shed 2 bases and J shed 2 bases, with 15 bases lying between them. Sorting selected naive CD8 T cells with a CD8+CD4-CCR7+CD45RA+ phenotype. This clonotype was detected many times. Previously described methods and listed TCR primers were used for bulk TCR libraries. A single record per CDR3 protein comes from TCRdb applying MiXCR to the PCR reads. This sample carries around 470,000 distinct CDR3 sequences, around 25% of them seen once, and the ten largest clones take about 0.75%.

This TCR was recovered from a human donor in good health. Some libraries in this study had Jurkat cell RNA spiked in. J is TRBJ2-3 and V is TRBV9; no definite D call. Sequencing was carried out using naive CD8+ T cells from blood, with Jurkat cell RNA spiked in. Subset given: FACS-sorted CD8+CD4-CCR7+CD45RA+ naive T cells. DNA of the CDR3: TGTGCCAGCAGCGTGGAGTCACTACCTATCACAGATACGCAGTATTTT. Translating gives CASSVESLPITDTQYF.